The rows below give T cell receptor beta chains drawn from one sample of a study of Ad26.COV2.S vaccination and SARS-CoV-2 variants. Clones were read by immunoSEQ multiplex PCR, and TCRdb kept only the in-frame ones, dropping some. Of around 310,000 clones in the sample, roughly 90% are singletons; the top ten hold approximately 5.8%. Sequencing used peripheral blood, obtained in a trial of Ad26.COV2.S vaccine versus placebo. The receptors were gathered from a person between 18 and 60 years old who received the Ad26.COV2.S COVID-19 vaccine or a placebo. The CDR3 runs from the conserved cysteine through the conserved F or W. D genes are given only for firm matches. Where a row states a size, it is once, few, many or the class of an expanded clone; other rows omit it.

clone size | CDR3 length | J gene | V gene | D gene | CDR3 DNA | CDR3 protein
NA | 13 | TRBJ2-2 | TRBV29-1 | NA | TGCAGCGTTGAAGATGGTCGTCAGAAGAGGGTGTTTTTT | CSVEDGRQKRVFF
NA | 14 | TRBJ1-2 | TRBV5-1 | TRBD1 | TGCGCCAGCAGCCCGGGACAGGGCAACTATGGCTACACCTTC | CASSPGQGNYGYTF
NA | 16 | TRBJ1-1 | TRBV6-5 | NA | TGTGCCAGCAGTTACCGGGCAGGTCGGGTAAACACTGAAGCTTTCTTT | CASSYRAGRVNTEAFF
NA | 13 | TRBJ1-1 | TRBV7-9 | NA | TGTGCCAGCAGCTTAGGCGGGTTCACTGAAGCTTTCTTT | CASSLGGFTEAFF
NA | 12 | TRBJ1-6 | TRBV28 | NA | TGTGCCAGCAGGGACTTTAATTCACCCCTCCACTTT | CASRDFNSPLHF
NA | 15 | TRBJ2-1 | TRBV7-3 | NA | TGTGCCAGCAGCCCAAGGTTAGCGGTCTACAATGAGCAGTTCTTC | CASSPRLAVYNEQFF
NA | 14 | TRBJ1-1 | TRBV15 | NA | TGTGCCACCAGCAGGGACAGAATGAACACTGAAGCTTTCTTT | CATSRDRMNTEAFF
NA | 19 | TRBJ1-2 | TRBV19 | NA | TGTGCCAGTAACGAAAACCGTCCATTTAGGAAGGGGAAGGGGTATGGCTACACCTTC | CASNENRPFRKGKGYGYTF
few | 17 | TRBJ1-2 | TRBV5-1 | NA | TGCGCCAGCAGCTTGCGGGAGCTCCCAATTGGGCAGAACGGCTACACCTTC | CASSLRELPIGQNGYTF
once | 14 | TRBJ1-1 | TRBV18 | NA | TGTGCCAGCTCACCCTCCCAGGGTGGCACTGAAGCTTTCTTT | CASSPSQGGTEAFF
NA | 15 | TRBJ1-1 | TRBV9 | TRBD1 | TGTGCCAGCAGCCCCTCCGACAGGGCGAACACTGAAGCTTTCTTT | CASSPSDRANTEAFF
NA | 13 | TRBJ2-1 | TRBV6-4 | NA | TGTGCCAGCAGTGTGAGCCCCTTCAATGAGCAGTTCTTC | CASSVSPFNEQFF
NA | 17 | TRBJ2-5 | TRBV19 | TRBD2 | TGTGCCAGTAGTAACCTCGGGACTAGCGGGTTGGGAGAGACCCAGTACTTC | CASSNLGTSGLGETQYF
NA | 17 | TRBJ1-2 | TRBV28 | NA | TGTGCCAGCAGTTCGATCGGGACTGATCCTCTCAACTATGGCTACACCTTC | CASSSIGTDPLNYGYTF
once | 16 | TRBJ2-1 | TRBV4-3 | NA | TGCGCCAGCAGCCAAGAGTCGACAGTGACGGGCTATGAGCAGTTCTTC | CASSQESTVTGYEQFF
NA | 15 | TRBJ2-1 | TRBV19 | NA | TGTGCCAGTAGTCGAGCGGGTGCATCCTACAATGAGCAGTTCTTC | CASSRAGASYNEQFF
NA | 13 | TRBJ1-6 | TRBV6-2/TRBV6-3 | NA | TGTGCCAGCAGTCCACCGGCCGTTTCACCCCTCCACTTT | CASSPPAVSPLHF
NA | 15 | TRBJ1-2 | TRBV28 | NA | TGTGCCAGCAGTTTTGCCCCGGTCTTCCGCTATGGCTACACCTTC | CASSFAPVFRYGYTF
NA | 17 | TRBJ2-1 | TRBV27 | TRBD2 | TGTGCCAGCGTTCTACAAGGACTAGCGGGAGGTATATATGAGCAGTTCTTC | CASVLQGLAGGIYEQFF
NA | 15 | TRBJ1-1 | TRBV6-2/TRBV6-3 | NA | TGTGCCAGCAGCCGCCCTGGGACCGCGAACACTGAAGCTTTCTTT | CASSRPGTANTEAFF
NA | 12 | TRBJ2-2 | TRBV25-1 | NA | TGTGCCAGCAGTGAAGGGGTGGGGGAGCTGTTTTTT | CASSEGVGELFF
NA | 15 | TRBJ2-1 | TRBV28 | TRBD2 | TGTGCCAGCAGTTTATTCCGGGGGGCCTACAATGAGCAGTTCTTC | CASSLFRGAYNEQFF
NA | 14 | TRBJ1-1 | TRBV6-6 | TRBD1 | TGTGCCAGCAGGTGGACAGGGAGGGCCACTGAAGCTTTCTTT | CASRWTGRATEAFF
NA | 16 | TRBJ2-5 | TRBV9 | TRBD2 | TGTGCCAGCAGCGTAGTGGGCGGGGGGGCCCTAGAGACCCAGTACTTC | CASSVVGGGALETQYF
NA | 14 | TRBJ1-5 | TRBV5-4 | NA | TGTGCCAGCAGCTTGGGGGGTAGCAATCAGCCCCAGCATTTT | CASSLGGSNQPQHF
NA | 16 | TRBJ2-1 | TRBV3-1/TRBV3-2 | TRBD2 | TGTGCCAGCAGCCAAGATCCTAGCGGGGATAACAATGAGCAGTTCTTC | CASSQDPSGDNNEQFF
NA | 13 | TRBJ1-2 | TRBV28 | NA | TGTGCCAGCAGTTTGGAGATTAACTATGGCTACACCTTC | CASSLEINYGYTF
once | 14 | TRBJ2-1 | TRBV6-6 | NA | TGTGCCAGCAGTTACGGGCAGCAATACAATGAGCAGTTCTTC | CASSYGQQYNEQFF
NA | 17 | TRBJ1-2 | TRBV7-9 | NA | TGTGCCAGCAGCTCAGCCAGCTCCGGGCCCCGAAGAGATGGCTACACCTTC | CASSSASSGPRRDGYTF
NA | 15 | TRBJ2-1 | TRBV7-6 | NA | TGTGCCAGCAGCGTTGAACTTGGACCCAACAATGAGCAGTTCTTC | CASSVELGPNNEQFF
NA | 13 | TRBJ1-2 | TRBV6-1 | NA | TGTGCCAGCAGTGAAACCAGAGTAGATGGCTACACCTTC | CASSETRVDGYTF
NA | 13 | TRBJ2-7 | TRBV27 | NA | TGTGCCAGCAGTTTATCGCGGGGCGCCGAGCAGTACTTC | CASSLSRGAEQYF
NA | 14 | TRBJ1-1 | TRBV3-1/TRBV3-2 | NA | TGTGCCAGCAGCCAAGCTGGACGTTCCACTGAAGCTTTCTTT | CASSQAGRSTEAFF
NA | 16 | TRBJ2-2 | TRBV11-2 | NA | TGTGCCAGCAGCTTAGTTACAGGCGCAAACACCGGGGAGCTGTTTTTT | CASSLVTGANTGELFF